This entry lists 7 T cell receptor beta chains sequenced from one sample in a study of post-analysis software for immune sequencing data. Antigens of these TCRs are unknown. The TCR beta cDNA libraries contained unique molecular identifiers. From the PCR reads, TCRdb called clonotypes with MiXCR, one entry per CDR3 protein. Among a few hundred thousand distinct CDR3 sequences listed, around a third were seen once. Study-level findings and limits: In patients, four to six TRBV segments were more frequent than in controls, with TRBV5-6, TRBV5-1 and TRBV20-1 among them.

The sample was blood. These receptors all stem from a girl aged 2-17 years with multiple sclerosis.

Note on this clonotype: One end of the junction varies from germline; a read error may be responsible. The J gene is TRBJ2-1, the V gene TRBV6-5; D is possibly TRBD2 (6 bases). Germline loops: CDR1 MNHEY, CDR2 SVGAGI. This CDR3 spans 14 amino acids. This chain's CDR3 is CTSSYGGTHNEQFF. For the CDR3, the DNA is TGTACCAGCAGTTACGGCGGGACCCACAATGAGCAGTTCTTC.

This clonotype was detected only a few times. CDR3 in amino acids: CSATRTGGGETQYF. The CDR3 DNA reads as TGCAGTGCTACTAGAACGGGGGGCGGAGAGACCCAGTACTTC. The rearrangement links TRBV20-1 to TRBJ2-5; tentatively, D is TRBD2 (7 bases). V was trimmed by 4 bases and J by 4 bases, leaving 16 bases between them. The CDR3 runs 14 residues. The germline gives CDR1 DFQATT, CDR2 SNEGSKA (reference sequence).

The V call is TRBV12-3 or TRBV12-4, the J call TRBJ2-1; 9 bases are a match to TRBD1. The CDR3 length is 13 residues. Trimming cost V 8 bases and J 8 bases; bases outside gene matches: 7. The CDR3 here is CASGSRQGDEQFF. In DNA form, the CDR3 reads TGTGCCAGCGGGTCCCGACAGGGGGATGAGCAGTTCTTC.

This clonotype was seen at least ten times. The chain combines TRBV29-1 with TRBJ2-1, with 7 nucleotides matching TRBD2. V lost 4 bases and J lost 2; bases outside the gene matches: 2. This CDR3 is built from 13 residues. Germline V gene lookup returns CDR1 SQVTM and CDR2 ANQGSEA. CDR3 protein: CSVGGRAYNEQFF. CDR3 sequence (DNA): TGCAGCGTTGGCGGGAGAGCCTACAATGAGCAGTTCTTC.

The chain couples TRBV20-1 to TRBJ1-5, with a tentative D call TRBD1 (5 bases). V was pared by 1 base and J by 3 bases, with 13 bases between. Germline loops: CDR1 DFQATT, CDR2 SNEGSKA (reference sequence). The CDR3 consists of 15 residues. This chain's CDR3 is CSARAAGGTNQPQHF. The DNA for the CDR3 is TGCAGTGCTAGAGCCGCGGGGGGGACCAATCAGCCCCAGCATTTT.

The rearrangement uses TRBV5-1 and TRBJ2-3, with D unclear. V was cut by 2 bases and J by 3 bases, with 4 bases left in between. Germline loops: CDR1 SGHRS, CDR2 YFSETQ. The CDR3 has 12 amino acids. This chain's CDR3 is CASSFKTDTQYF. CDR3 DNA: TGCGCCAGCAGCTTTAAGACAGATACGCAGTATTTT.

This clonotype was found many times. The V call is TRBV5-1, the J call TRBJ1-1; no clear D. The CDR3 sequence is 15 residues long. V lost 3 bases and J 0 bases, leaving 12 bases between the germline ends. Germline V gene sequence: CDR1 SGHRS, CDR2 YFSETQ. The CDR3 DNA sequence: TGCGCCAGCAGCTCCGGTCCCCTAATGAACACTGAAGCTTTCTTT. Its translation is CASSSGPLMNTEAFF. Full variable domain (remainder filled in from reference TRBV5-1 and TRBJ1-1): KAGVTQTPRYLIKTRGQQVTLSCSPISGHRSVSWYQQTPGQGLQFLFEYFSETQRNKGNFPGRFSGRQFSNSRSEMNVSTLELGDSALYLCASSSGPLMNTEAFFGQGTRLTVV.